The rows below give T cell receptor beta chains drawn from one sample of a study of blood T cell repertoires in COVID-19. The table came from immunoSEQ multiplex PCR; TCRdb's copy has only in-frame clones and leaves some out. The data hold some 370,000 clones, with around 87% observed a single time. Sequencing used peripheral blood. The receptors stem from a woman between 25 and 40 years old with COVID-19, enrolled during active disease. CDR3s include the opening cysteine and the closing phenylalanine or tryptophan. The D gene is left open where the match is weak. The size entry is marked missing in some rows and otherwise reads once, few, many or a size class.

TRBV5-4	TRBJ2-1	-	-	TGTGCCAGCAGCTTGGGACCCGTCGCGGGACCCGCCTACAATGAGCAGTTCTTC	CASSLGPVAGPAYNEQFF
TRBV29-1	TRBJ2-7	many	TRBD2	TGCAGCGCCGGGACTAGCTCCTACGAGCAGTACTTC	CSAGTSSYEQYF
TRBV2	TRBJ1-4	-	-	TGTGCCAGCAGGAGGGGGTCAACTAATGAAAAACTGTTTTTT	CASRRGSTNEKLFF
TRBV9	TRBJ2-3	-	-	TGTGCCAGCAGCGTAGCAGGCACAGATACGCAGTATTTT	CASSVAGTDTQYF
TRBV6-5	TRBJ2-3	-	-	TGTGCCAGCAGAGCCCGGGGTCGAGATACGCAGTATTTT	CASRARGRDTQYF
TRBV5-1	TRBJ2-3	-	-	TGCGCCAGCAGCTTTACAGGGTCCTATAGCACAGATACGCAGTATTTT	CASSFTGSYSTDTQYF
TRBV7-9	TRBJ1-2	-	-	TGTGCCAGCAGCTTAACAGGATCAAACTATGGCTACACCTTC	CASSLTGSNYGYTF
TRBV21-1	TRBJ2-2	-	-	TGTGCCAGCAGCAACGGGGGTCGGGACACCGGGGAGCTGTTTTTT	CASSNGGRDTGELFF
TRBV30	TRBJ2-7	-	TRBD1	TGTGCCTGGAGGGAAGGGGGCTTCTACGAGCAGTACTTC	CAWREGGFYEQYF
TRBV21-1	TRBJ1-4	-	-	TGTGCCAGCAGCAAAAGGACAGGGCTTTATGAAAAACTGTTTTTT	CASSKRTGLYEKLFF
TRBV13	TRBJ1-5	-	-	TGTGCCAGCAGTTGGAAACAGGGATATAGCAATCAGCCCCAGCATTTT	CASSWKQGYSNQPQHF
TRBV5-1	TRBJ2-4	-	TRBD1	TGCGCCAGCAGCTCCGTTACAGGGGGCGCGATAAACATTCAGTACTTC	CASSSVTGGAINIQYF
TRBV4-3	TRBJ2-7	-	-	TGCGCCAGCAGCCAAGGCAGGGCAGACTACGAGCAGTACTTC	CASSQGRADYEQYF
TRBV11-3	TRBJ2-7	-	TRBD1	TGTGCCAGCAGCCCAGACAGGGACGGTTACGAGCAGTACTTC	CASSPDRDGYEQYF
TRBV6-6	TRBJ1-5	-	-	TGTGCCAGCGAAGACAGCGGGGGGTGGAATCAGCCCCAGCATTTT	CASEDSGGWNQPQHF
TRBV5-4	TRBJ1-1	few	TRBD1	TGTGCCAGCAGCGAACAGGGGATGAACACTGAAGCTTTCTTT	CASSEQGMNTEAFF
TRBV7-9	TRBJ2-7	-	TRBD2	TGTGCCAGCAGCTTAGCGGGCGGGAGTACCTACGAGCAGTACTTC	CASSLAGGSTYEQYF
TRBV5-8	TRBJ2-5	-	TRBD1	TGTGCCAGCAGCTCGGGACAGCTTATGCGAGAGACCCAGTACTTC	CASSSGQLMRETQYF
TRBV5-8	TRBJ1-2	-	TRBD1	TGTGCCAGCAGCCAAATCCGACAGGGGGTTACCTTC	CASSQIRQGVTF
TRBV6-2/TRBV6-3	TRBJ2-2	-	-	TGTGCCAGCAGTTACTATGTCGGCCGGGATGTAAATGGCGGGGAGCTGTTTTTT	CASSYYVGRDVNGGELFF
TRBV7-9	TRBJ2-2	-	-	TGTGCCAGCAGCCTAAGCACCGGGGAGCTGTTTTTT	CASSLSTGELFF
TRBV24-1	TRBJ2-1	-	TRBD2	TGTGCCACCAGTGGTTCTAGCGGGCCTAGCTCCTACAATGAGCAGTTCTTC	CATSGSSGPSSYNEQFF
TRBV7-2	TRBJ2-7	-	-	TGTGCCAGCAGCTTAGGTGGCAGGTCCATATACGAGCAGTACTTC	CASSLGGRSIYEQYF
TRBV18	TRBJ2-7	-	-	TGTGCCAGCTCACAGAAGCAGGGGCTCTCCTACGAGCAGTACTTC	CASSQKQGLSYEQYF
TRBV27	TRBJ1-5	-	-	TGTGTTTCGGGGGTAAATCAGCCCCAGCATTTT	CVSGVNQPQHF
TRBV6-5	TRBJ1-3	-	-	TGTGCCAGCAAGGAGAATTCTGGAAACACCATATATTTT	CASKENSGNTIYF
TRBV5-3	TRBJ2-1	-	TRBD1	TGTGCCAGAAGCACGGGGACAGGATCGAATGAGCAGTTCTTC	CARSTGTGSNEQFF
TRBV7-6	TRBJ2-5	-	TRBD1	TGTGCCAGCAGCCTTAACACAGGGGGCGCGGAGACCCAGTACTTC	CASSLNTGGAETQYF
TRBV5-1	TRBJ1-6	-	-	TGCGCCAGCAGCTTAGGGTCGGGGGGTTATAATTCACCCCTCCACTTT	CASSLGSGGYNSPLHF
TRBV3-1/TRBV3-2	TRBJ2-2	-	TRBD1	TGTGCCAGCAGCCGCTCCGGACAGGGGCCCGGGGAGCTGTTTTTT	CASSRSGQGPGELFF
TRBV5-1	TRBJ2-3	few	-	TGCGCCAGCAGCTTCACAGCGGCTAGCACAGATACGCAGTATTTT	CASSFTAASTDTQYF
TRBV2	TRBJ2-1	-	-	TGTGCCAGCAACCAGGGTTCGGATGAGCAGTTCTTC	CASNQGSDEQFF
TRBV5-1	TRBJ2-7	-	TRBD2	TGCGCCAGCAGCTCTAATCTAGCGGGAGTGAAGGCCGAGCAGTACTTC	CASSSNLAGVKAEQYF
TRBV30	TRBJ2-7	-	-	TGTGCCTGGAACGGGAAGGAGGAGCAGTACTTC	CAWNGKEEQYF
TRBV19	TRBJ2-7	once	TRBD2	TGTGCCAGTAGTCTGAGCGGGAGTGGGTCCTACGAGCAGTACTTC	CASSLSGSGSYEQYF
TRBV19	TRBJ1-5	-	TRBD1	TGTGCCAGTAGTATCGACAGGGGACCCCGGCCCCAGCATTTT	CASSIDRGPRPQHF
TRBV24-1	TRBJ2-3	-	TRBD2	TGTGCCACCAGTGATTTAGCGGGAGAGACAGATACGCAGTATTTT	CATSDLAGETDTQYF
TRBV3-1/TRBV3-2	TRBJ2-7	-	TRBD1	TGTGCCAGCAGCCTACAGGGGGGTTTCTCCTACGAGCAGTACTTC	CASSLQGGFSYEQYF
TRBV29-1	TRBJ2-7	-	TRBD1	TGCAGCGTTGTCCAGGGGGTCTACGAGCAGTACTTC	CSVVQGVYEQYF
TRBV6-2/TRBV6-3	TRBJ1-1	-	-	TGTGCCAGCAGTCTGGGGGGAGGCACTGAAGCTTTCTTT	CASSLGGGTEAFF
TRBV19	TRBJ2-1	-	TRBD2	TGTGCCAGTAGTGCAACTAGCGGGAGGGGGTACAATGAGCAGTTCTTC	CASSATSGRGYNEQFF
TRBV29-1	TRBJ1-2	-	-	TGCAGCGTTGCCTCTCCCGGGGACTACACCTTC	CSVASPGDYTF
TRBV3-1/TRBV3-2	TRBJ2-3	-	TRBD2	TGTGCCAGCAGACCTACTAGCGGGAGGCCGCCAGATACGCAGTATTTT	CASRPTSGRPPDTQYF
TRBV27	TRBJ2-1	-	TRBD2	TGTGCCAGCAGTCTTCAAGGGACTAGCGGGAGAAGGAGTAGGTTCGATGAGCAGTTCTTC	CASSLQGTSGRRSRFDEQFF
TRBV5-1	TRBJ2-1	-	TRBD2	TGCGCCAGCAGCTTGGGGACTAGCGGGAGAGGTCGATACAATGAGCAGTTCTTC	CASSLGTSGRGRYNEQFF
TRBV28	TRBJ1-5	few	-	TGTGCCAGCAGTCCCCTCGGGGTTGGCAATCAGCCCCAGCATTTT	CASSPLGVGNQPQHF
TRBV28	TRBJ2-5	once	-	TGTGCCAGCAGTCCAACCGAGGAGACCCAGTACTTC	CASSPTEETQYF
TRBV28	TRBJ1-2	-	-	TGTGCCAGCAGTTTCGGGTACGCAGGCTACACCTTC	CASSFGYAGYTF
TRBV25-1	TRBJ2-7	few	-	TGTGCCAGCAGTGAAGGTGGGGCCACCTCCTACGAGCAGTACTTC	CASSEGGATSYEQYF
TRBV27	TRBJ1-5	-	TRBD1	TGTGCCAGCAGTTCCTATCAGGGGGCAGAGCAGCCCCAGCATTTT	CASSSYQGAEQPQHF
TRBV15	TRBJ2-7	-	-	TGTGCCACCAGTCCGGGACACCTTTACGAGCAGTACTTC	CATSPGHLYEQYF
TRBV13	TRBJ1-6	-	TRBD1	TGTGCCAGCAGCGGACAGGGGCGGTCACCCCTCCACTTT	CASSGQGRSPLHF
TRBV3-1/TRBV3-2	TRBJ2-5	-	-	TGTGCCAGCAGCAATAGACAGTTCCAAGAGACCCAGTACTTC	CASSNRQFQETQYF
TRBV5-4	TRBJ2-3	-	-	TGTGCCAGCAGCTTGGGGGGGCGCACAGATACGCAGTATTTT	CASSLGGRTDTQYF
TRBV28	TRBJ1-1	few	-	TGTGCCAGCAGCCCCGCGGGGCACACTGAAGCTTTCTTT	CASSPAGHTEAFF
TRBV6-5	TRBJ2-5	-	-	TGTGCCAGCAGTTACTGGAGGGAACAAGAGACCCAGTACTTC	CASSYWREQETQYF
TRBV27	TRBJ2-7	-	-	TGTGCCAGCAGTTTGGGGCAGACCTACGAGCAGTACTTC	CASSLGQTYEQYF
TRBV19	TRBJ2-3	once	-	TGTGCCAGTAGTATGTACAGGGGCACAGATACGCAGTATTTT	CASSMYRGTDTQYF
TRBV30	TRBJ2-5	few	TRBD2	TGTGCCTGGAGTTCAGCGGGGGAGACCCAGTACTTC	CAWSSAGETQYF